This T cell receptor beta chain was recovered during a study of shared clonotypes between healthy human individuals. Study-wide context: CD4 naive and memory got three plates each, CD8 naive two, CD8 memory one. Study observations and caveats: The authors sampled blood alone, and tissue repertoires likely differ.

The data were produced by immunoSEQ multiplex PCR, yet TCRdb's version contains in-frame clones alone and is incomplete. The data contain some 240,000 clones, approximately 65% of them singletons. The table lists this clone with a count of one. Its antigen is not known. CDR3 size: 15 residues. Trimming took off 3 bases at V and 0 bases at J, with 10 bases between the two ends. CDR1 is SGHRS, CDR2 YFSETQ, per germline. The sample comprised memory CD4+ T cells sorted from blood. Documented subset: CD45RA-negative fraction. The chain couples TRBV5-1 to TRBJ1-3, with D uncertain. The origin of this receptor is a man under 40 in good health. The CDR3, as DNA: TGCGCCAGCAGCTCCCAGACGGGCTCTGGAAACACCATATATTTT. As protein: CASSSQTGSGNTIYF.